This TCR beta chain emerged from a study of blood T cell repertoires in COVID-19 (TCRdb year 2020). General notes on the study: Samples from collaborators originated in the United States, Italy and Spain and spanned both the acute and convalescent phases of COVID-19. Samples came from the ongoing ImmuneRACE study (first 160 participants) plus 1,254 subjects from 6 global collaborators. Where available, HLA class I and class II types were taken from metadata supplied by the sample provider and were not determined by assay-based typing. The dataset comprised deeply sampled blood TCRbeta repertoires from subjects exposed to, actively infected with, or recovered from COVID-19. The prospective study material was composed of cDNA or gDNA derived from T cells, B-cell-depleted T cells, or PBMCs. The repertoires were made available in a free public database intended to serve as a resource for research on the immune response to SARS-CoV-2. A de-identified subject ID, COVID-19 status, age in years and sex were almost always included in the sample metadata.

The paper as a whole reports these results and caveats: The quantity of clinical and demographic metadata differed by source and by participant and was supplied without curation.

TCRbeta CDR3 regions were amplified from genomic DNA by means of the immunoSEQ Assay, a bias-controlled multiplex PCR. Regarding the original processing steps: Within the assay, amplification of reference gene primers was used to estimate how many nucleated cells each sample contained. To quantify the absolute abundance of each unique TCRbeta CDR3 rearrangement, sequence reads were collapsed and filtered. For each sample, productive Simpson clonality was calculated as the square root of Simpson's diversity index over productive rearrangements. TCRdb stores this immuneACCESS table with in-frame sequences only. Part of the clones is absent; in the studies checked, under half of the shortfall reflects unresolved V genes, and no reason is known for the rest. V and J calls and clone size are those listed in that table; D and trimming were worked out from the DNA. The sample table holds approximately 120,000 clones, of which 85% were seen once. The top ten clones comprise 20% to 30% of the sample.

Regarding this clone: The specificity of this receptor is unknown. Per-nucleotide qualities are absent, and no much larger clonotype sits a single base away.

The collaborating institutions used their own protocols to collect whole blood in K2EDTA tubes. For TCRbeta analysis, collaborator samples were shipped as frozen whole blood, as isolated PBMCs, or as DNA extracted from either sample type. V and J are truncated by 3 bases and 5 bases respectively, leaving an intervening sequence of 14 bases. The CDR3 runs 15 residues from the cysteine to the phenylalanine. Kept here is only the CDR3 DNA, which spans 45 bases and is read in frame from base 1. CDR1 and CDR2 are read off the germline V gene as SGHTA and FQGNSA. The sequence joins TRBV7-2 to TRBJ2-1, with TRBD1 perhaps the D gene, on 6 matching bases. The source of this sequence is a woman of 80 years or more with acute or convalescent COVID-19. The specimen sequenced was peripheral blood. The CDR3: CASSFYWGQDNEQFF. The nucleotides are TGTGCCAGCAGCTTTTACTGGGGGCAAGACAATGAGCAGTTCTTC.